This record covers a single T cell receptor (beta chain). Germline-derived CDR1 and CDR2 are MNHEY and SMNVEV (reference sequence). The V and J ends lost 6 bases and 5 bases, in that order; junction bases with no gene match: 8. CDR3 length: 16 amino acids. The data belong to a study of shared T cell receptors in the human thymus. The data were produced by immunoSEQ multiplex PCR, yet TCRdb's version contains in-frame clones alone and is incomplete. This sample has hundreds of thousands of clones, with approximately 87% found just once. These same records also appear under a second study, on human thymus T cells. Per that paper: From resections taken during corrective heart surgery, the thymus tissue was obtained. Both thymic and peripheral blood repertoires showed apparently biased V and J usage.

V usage is TRBV27 and J usage is TRBJ2-1, with 12 bases identical to TRBD2. The source material was thymocytes. The receptor's source is a boy in the first two years of life with a congenital heart defect. The CDR3 DNA reads TGTGCCAGCAGCTTAGCCCGACTAGCGGGAGACAATGAGCAGTTCTTC. This translates into CASSLARLAGDNEQFF.